These 18 T cell receptor beta chains came from one sample sequenced in a study of CD4 and CD8 cells across lung adenocarcinoma regions. A single record per CDR3 protein comes from TCRdb applying MiXCR to the PCR reads. This table has 9,500 to 12,000 distinct CDR3 sequences, about 55% appearing once. The sequenced sample was CD4+ T cells from the center of a lung tumor. All receptors derive from a male donor with lung adenocarcinoma. The CD4 and CD8 labels of this study may be unreliable.

V usage is TRBV6-1 and J usage is TRBJ2-5, with 9 positions matching TRBD2. The CDR3 is 14 amino acids. The germline gives CDR1 MNHNS, CDR2 SASEGT. V dropped 8 bases and J dropped 9; count of bases not matched to a gene: 13. The CDR3 protein is CASLSVVAGDAQYF. The CDR3 DNA follows: TGTGCCAGCCTCTCCGTGGTAGCGGGAGATGCCCAGTACTTC.

This chain uses TRBV6-1 with TRBJ2-1; D tentatively reads TRBD1 or TRBD2 (5 bases each). The end of the DNA fits TRBJ2-7 better, so the J call may be wrong. Germline CDR1 is MNHNS and CDR2 is SASEGT. The CDR3 contains 13 residues. CDR3 amino acids: CASRSGAGYEQYF. CDR3 sequence (DNA): TGTGCCAGCAGATCCGGGGCAGGGTACGAGCAGTACTTC.

This clonotype appeared a few times. V and J are TRBV6-1 and TRBJ2-7; TRBD1 might be the D (6 bases). This CDR3 has 15 amino acids. Germline V lookup: CDR1 MNHNS, CDR2 SASEGT. V lost 2 bases and J lost 3, with 14 bases in between. The CDR3 protein is CASSETAGASYEQYF. The CDR3 bases are TGTGCCAGCAGTGAAACGGCAGGGGCGAGCTACGAGCAGTACTTC.

This clonotype has just a few counts. The chain carries TRBV6-5 and TRBJ1-6; unclear D gene. Germline loops: CDR1 MNHEY, CDR2 SVGAGI. The V end was cut by 2 bases, the J end by 10 bases, with 12 bases between. This CDR3 has 14 amino acids. The CDR3, as DNA: TGTGCCAGCAGTTACGGGCAGGTGGGATCACCCCTCCACTTT. It encodes CASSYGQVGSPLHF.

The sample holds one count of this clonotype. The junction departs from germline at one end; a sequencing error may be responsible. This rearrangement joins TRBV6-1 to TRBJ2-1; TRBD2 might be the D (7 bases). The CDR3 covers 16 residues. Germline assignment: CDR1 MNHNS and CDR2 SASEGT. CDR3 in amino acids: CASGGAGCWHKDTQYF. CDR3 DNA sequence: TGTGCCAGCGGGGGGGCCGGCTGTTGGCACAAAGATACCCAGTATTTC.

The CDR3 nucleotides are TGTGCCAGCCCGCCTGGCGCCAACGTGCAGACTTTC. Protein sequence: CASPPGANVQTF. V and J are TRBV6-1 and TRBJ2-6, with D uncertain. The CDR3 has 12 amino acids. V lost 8 bases and J lost 18, with 20 bases in between. The germline CDR1 and CDR2 sequences are MNHNS and SASEGT.

There are a few counts of this clonotype. The chain couples TRBV7-9 to TRBJ2-3; D gene ambiguous. The CDR3 is 14 residues long. Per the germline V gene, CDR1 is SEHNR and CDR2 is FQNEAQ (reference sequence). V was shortened by 5 bases and J by 5 bases, with 14 bases between the two germline ends. The CDR3 loop is CASSHPGGLDTQYF. The CDR3 DNA reads TGTGCCAGCAGCCACCCCGGCGGATTAGATACGCAGTATTTT.

This clonotype appeared a few times. This sequence joins TRBV18 and TRBJ2-1; 10 bases fit TRBD2. Per the germline V gene, CDR1 is KGHSH and CDR2 is LQKENI. Unmatched junction bases numbered 7, after V lost 5 bases and J lost 6 bases. The CDR3 spans 15 residues. The CDR3: CASSSVAGGGNEQFF. DNA of the CDR3: TGTGCCAGCTCATCTGTAGCGGGGGGTGGCAATGAGCAGTTCTTC.

The rearrangement joins TRBV6-1 to TRBJ2-3; possibly TRBD1 or TRBD2 for D (5 bases each). Germline CDR1 reads MNHNS; CDR2 reads SASEGT. The ends were cut back, 4 bases at V and 12 bases at J, with 26 bases in the middle. CDR3 size: 16 residues. CDR3 sequence (DNA): TGTGCCAGCAGTGCCCCGGGGCAGGGAGCCAAAAACACTCAGTATTTT. This sequence encodes CASSAPGQGAKNTQYF.

This clonotype was seen more than once but under ten times. The rearrangement joins TRBV6-1 to TRBJ2-1; 7 bases align to TRBD2. The J call may be mistaken, given a closer DNA end match to TRBJ2-7. In germline, CDR1 is MNHNS, CDR2 SASEGT. The CDR3 totals 14 residues. The DNA of the CDR3 is TGTGCCAGCAGCAGGGACTATAGATCCTACGAGCAGTACTTC. Its protein is CASSRDYRSYEQYF.

In regard to this clonotype: At one boundary the junction diverges from the germline segment, which might be a read error. This chain uses TRBV6-1 with TRBJ2-2; the D gene could be TRBD1 or TRBD2 (5 bases each). The germline CDR1 and CDR2 sequences are MNHNS and SASEGT. CDR3 size: 14 residues. CDR3 in DNA: TGTGCCAGCAGTGCGTACAAGAACACCGGGGCGCTGTATTTT. Residues: CASSAYKNTGALYF.

This clonotype was picked up many times. V is TRBV6-4 and J is TRBJ2-1; 9 nucleotides agree with TRBD1. This CDR3 has 14 residues. Per the germline V gene, CDR1 is MRHNA and CDR2 is SNTAGT. The trim removed 4 bases at V and 14 bases at J, leaving 12 bases unmatched. For the CDR3, the DNA is TGTGCCAGCAGTGGAGTCTCCGGGACAGGGAGGAAGTTCTTC. It is translated as CASSGVSGTGRKFF.

Points on this clonotype: One junction end disagrees with the germline gene, perhaps due to a read error. V usage is TRBV6-1 and J usage is TRBJ2-4; D is possibly TRBD1 (6 bases). Germline V gene sequence: CDR1 MNHNS, CDR2 SASEGT. The CDR3 sequence is 13 residues long. CDR3 DNA sequence: TGTGCCAGCAGTGGCAGGGGTCGAAACATCCAGTACTTC. Its protein is CASSGRGRNIQYF.

This clonotype has ten or more counts. V is TRBV6-1 and J is TRBJ2-1, with TRBD1 matching 8 bases. The germline gives CDR1 MNHNS, CDR2 SASEGT. After removal of 5 bases from V and 10 bases from J, the junction contained 10 bases not matched to a gene. The CDR3 runs to 14 residues. Written as DNA, the CDR3 is TGTGCCAGCAGTCAGGGGGCGAGCTCCTACGAGCAGTTCTTC. It encodes CASSQGASSYEQFF.

This clonotype has only a few counts. The genes are TRBV27 and TRBJ2-1; 11 bases are shared with TRBD2. Near its end, the DNA agrees better with TRBJ2-7, so the J call may be wrong. The CDR3 totals 18 residues. In germline, CDR1 is MNHEY, CDR2 SMNVEV (reference sequence). The CDR3 DNA reads TGTGCCAGCAGTTTATCTTATTTTACCGGGACTAGCGGCTACGAGCAGTACTTC. This codes for CASSLSYFTGTSGYEQYF.

This chain connects TRBV6-1 to TRBJ2-5, with 9 nucleotides matching TRBD1. The J call may be mistaken, given a closer DNA end match to TRBJ2-3. The CDR3 consists of 15 residues. CDR1 MNHNS and CDR2 SASEGT come from the germline V gene. CDR3 protein: CAGRQGGRGQETQYF. The CDR3 nucleotides are TGTGCCGGACGACAGGGGGGCCGTGGCCAAGAGACCCAGTATTTT.

Note on this clonotype: The germline gene is not matched at one end of the junction; a read error may be the cause. The rearrangement links TRBV6-1 to TRBJ2-3; D may be TRBD2 (5 bases). Germline-derived CDR1 and CDR2 are MNHNS and SASEGT. CDR3 length equals 14 residues. The CDR3 here is CASTLRESKDMQYF. The CDR3 DNA follows: TGTGCCAGCACCCTACGGGAATCCAAAGACATGCAGTATTTC.

This clonotype came up a few times. The rearrangement uses TRBV4-3 and TRBJ2-1, with 9 bases that match TRBD2. Losses at the gene ends were 1 base for V and 1 base for J; bases not matched to a gene: 2. The germline V gene encodes CDR1 LGHNA and CDR2 YSLEER. The length of the CDR3 is 16 residues. CDR3 amino acids: CASSQGLAGSYNEQFF. The CDR3 region has the DNA TGCGCCAGCAGCCAAGGTCTAGCGGGGTCCTACAATGAGCAGTTCTTC.